This TCR beta chain originates from a study of cytomegalovirus exposure and HLA in healthy donors. Whole-study findings and limits: Fewer N-insertions (relative to the approximately 670-donor mean) were reportedly seen in an Asian-associated ancestry cluster in a later analysis.

On this clone: Antigen specificity is unknown.

PCR involved 60 Vbeta and 13 Jbeta primers. The table came from immunoSEQ multiplex PCR; TCRdb's copy has only in-frame clones and leaves some out. This sample yields approximately 190,000 clones, of which around four fifths are seen a single time; approximately 1.7% belongs to the top ten. Sequenced sample: PBMCs. This clonotype originated in a man aged 40-50 years in good health and CMV-seropositive.

CDR3 in DNA: TGTGCCAGCAGTTACTCGAGGCAGGGTGATGAAAAACTGTTTTTT. Protein product: CASSYSRQGDEKLFF. The rearrangement uses TRBV6-5 and TRBJ1-4, with D tentatively TRBD1 (5 bases). Germline CDR1 and CDR2: MNHEY and SVGAGI. V dropped 0 bases and J dropped 6 bases, with 11 bases sitting between them. CDR3 length: 15 amino acids.